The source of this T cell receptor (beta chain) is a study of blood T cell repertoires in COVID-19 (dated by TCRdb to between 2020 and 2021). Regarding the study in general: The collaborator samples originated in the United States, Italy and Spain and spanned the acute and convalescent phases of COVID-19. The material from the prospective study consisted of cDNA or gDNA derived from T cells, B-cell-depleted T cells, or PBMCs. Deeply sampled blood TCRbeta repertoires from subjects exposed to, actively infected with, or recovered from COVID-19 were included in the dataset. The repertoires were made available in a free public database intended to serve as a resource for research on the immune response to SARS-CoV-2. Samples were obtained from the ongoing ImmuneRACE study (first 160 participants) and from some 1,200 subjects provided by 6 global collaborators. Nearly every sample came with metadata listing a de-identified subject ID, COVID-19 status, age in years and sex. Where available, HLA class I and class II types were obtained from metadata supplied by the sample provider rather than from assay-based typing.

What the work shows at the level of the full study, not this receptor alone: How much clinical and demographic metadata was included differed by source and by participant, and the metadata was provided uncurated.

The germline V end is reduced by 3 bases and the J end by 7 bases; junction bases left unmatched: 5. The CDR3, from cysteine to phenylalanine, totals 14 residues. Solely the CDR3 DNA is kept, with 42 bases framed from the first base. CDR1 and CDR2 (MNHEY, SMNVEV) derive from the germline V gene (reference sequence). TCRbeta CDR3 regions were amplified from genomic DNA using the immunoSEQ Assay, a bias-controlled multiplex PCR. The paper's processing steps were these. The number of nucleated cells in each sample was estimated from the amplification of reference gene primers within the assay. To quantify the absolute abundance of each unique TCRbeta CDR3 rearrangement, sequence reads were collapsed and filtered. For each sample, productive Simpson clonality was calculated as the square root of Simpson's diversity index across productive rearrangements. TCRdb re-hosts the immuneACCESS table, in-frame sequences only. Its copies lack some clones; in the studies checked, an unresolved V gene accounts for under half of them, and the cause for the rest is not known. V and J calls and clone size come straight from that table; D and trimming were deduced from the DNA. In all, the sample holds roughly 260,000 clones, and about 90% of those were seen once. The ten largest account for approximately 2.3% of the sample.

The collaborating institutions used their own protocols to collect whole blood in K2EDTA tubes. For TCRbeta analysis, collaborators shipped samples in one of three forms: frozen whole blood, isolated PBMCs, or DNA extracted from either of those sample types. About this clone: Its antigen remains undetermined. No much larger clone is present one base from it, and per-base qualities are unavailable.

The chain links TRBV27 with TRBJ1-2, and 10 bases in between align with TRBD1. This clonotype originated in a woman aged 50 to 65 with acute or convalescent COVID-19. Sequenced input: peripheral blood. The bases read TGTGCCAGCAGTTTGGCAGGACAGGGGGGTGGCTACACCTTC. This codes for CASSLAGQGGGYTF.